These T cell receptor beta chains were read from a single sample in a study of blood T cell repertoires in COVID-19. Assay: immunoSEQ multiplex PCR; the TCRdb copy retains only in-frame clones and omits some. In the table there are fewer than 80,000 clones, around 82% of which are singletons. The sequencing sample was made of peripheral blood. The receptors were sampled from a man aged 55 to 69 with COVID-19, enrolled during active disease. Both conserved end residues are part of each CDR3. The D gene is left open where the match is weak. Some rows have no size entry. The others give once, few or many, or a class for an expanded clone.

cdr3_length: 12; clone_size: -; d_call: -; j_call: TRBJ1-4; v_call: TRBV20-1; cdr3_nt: TGCAGTGCTAGTCTAAAACAGAAAAAACTGTTTTTT; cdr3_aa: CSASLKQKKLFF
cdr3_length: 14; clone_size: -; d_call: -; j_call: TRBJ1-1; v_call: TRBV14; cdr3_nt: TGTGCCAGCAGCCAGGAGGTCCGTTTCACTGAAGCTTTCTTT; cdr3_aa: CASSQEVRFTEAFF
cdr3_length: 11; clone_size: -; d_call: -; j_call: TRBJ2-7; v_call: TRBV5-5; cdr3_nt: TGTGCCAGCAGCTCTTCCTACGAGCAGTACTTC; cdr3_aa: CASSSSYEQYF
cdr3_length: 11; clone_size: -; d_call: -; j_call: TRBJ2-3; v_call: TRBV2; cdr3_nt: TGTGCCAGCATTAGTGGAGATACGCAGTATTTT; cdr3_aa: CASISGDTQYF
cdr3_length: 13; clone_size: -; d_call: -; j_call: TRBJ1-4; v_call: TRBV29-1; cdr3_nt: TGCAGCGCGATGACCACAGGTTCTGAAAAACTGTTTTTT; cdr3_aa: CSAMTTGSEKLFF
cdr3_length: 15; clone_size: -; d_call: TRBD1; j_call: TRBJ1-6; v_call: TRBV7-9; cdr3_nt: TGTGCCAGCAGCTTAGGCACAGGGGGACATTCACCCCTCCACTTT; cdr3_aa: CASSLGTGGHSPLHF
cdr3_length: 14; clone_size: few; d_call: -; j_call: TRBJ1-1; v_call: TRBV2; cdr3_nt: TGTGCCAGCATTAGAGAAGGGGGGGATGCAGGAGCTTTCTTT; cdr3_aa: CASIREGGDAGAFF
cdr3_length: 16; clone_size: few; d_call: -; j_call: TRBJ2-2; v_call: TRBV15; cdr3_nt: TGTGCCACCAGCAGAGATGGGCCAGCGAACACCGGGGAGCTGTTTTTT; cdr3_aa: CATSRDGPANTGELFF
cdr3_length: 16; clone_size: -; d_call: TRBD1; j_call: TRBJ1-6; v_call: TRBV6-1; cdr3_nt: TGTGCCAGCAGTGAAATTGGGACAGGGGGGAATTCACCCCTCCACTTT; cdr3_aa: CASSEIGTGGNSPLHF
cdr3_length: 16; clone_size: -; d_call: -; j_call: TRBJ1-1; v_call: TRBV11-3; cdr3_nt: TGTGCCAGCAGCTTTCGAGAACCGATTATGAACACTGAAGCTTTCTTT; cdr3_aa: CASSFREPIMNTEAFF
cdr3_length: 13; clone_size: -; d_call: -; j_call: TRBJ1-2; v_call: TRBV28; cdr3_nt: TGTGCCAGCAGAATCGGTGCGAACTATGGCTACACCTTC; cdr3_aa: CASRIGANYGYTF
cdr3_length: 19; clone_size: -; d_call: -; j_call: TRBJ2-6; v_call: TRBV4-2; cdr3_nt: TGTGCCAGCAGCCCCCGGGGGGCGGGGGTTTCCTCTGGGGCCAACGTCCTGACTTTC; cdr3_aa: CASSPRGAGVSSGANVLTF
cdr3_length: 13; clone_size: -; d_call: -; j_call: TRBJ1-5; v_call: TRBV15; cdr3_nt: TGTGCCACCAAGCTCGAGTACAATCAGCCCCAGCATTTT; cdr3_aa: CATKLEYNQPQHF
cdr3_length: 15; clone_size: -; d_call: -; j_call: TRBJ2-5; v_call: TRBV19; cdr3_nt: TGTGCCAGTAGCCTCCCTGGAGGGGCGGGAGAGACCCAGTACTTC; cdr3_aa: CASSLPGGAGETQYF
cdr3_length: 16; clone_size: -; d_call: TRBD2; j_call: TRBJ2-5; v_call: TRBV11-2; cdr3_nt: TGTGCCAGCAGCCTCTCCGCTAGCGGGTCCCAAGAGACCCAGTACTTC; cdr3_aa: CASSLSASGSQETQYF
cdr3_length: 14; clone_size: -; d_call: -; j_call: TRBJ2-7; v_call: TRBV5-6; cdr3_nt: TGTGCCAGCAGCTGGCGGGGACAGTCCTACGAGCAGTACTTC; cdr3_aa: CASSWRGQSYEQYF
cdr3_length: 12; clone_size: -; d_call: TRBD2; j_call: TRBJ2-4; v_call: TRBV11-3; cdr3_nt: TGTGCCAGCAGCTGGGGAGGGGACATTCAGTACTTC; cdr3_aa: CASSWGGDIQYF
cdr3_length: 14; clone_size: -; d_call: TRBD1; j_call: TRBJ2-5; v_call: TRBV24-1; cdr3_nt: TGTGCCACCAGCCCATCTACAGGGGAAGAGACCCAGTACTTC; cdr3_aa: CATSPSTGEETQYF
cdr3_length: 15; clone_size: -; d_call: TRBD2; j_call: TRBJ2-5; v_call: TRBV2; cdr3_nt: TGTGCCAGCAGCCGACTAGCGGGTATTCAAGAGACCCAGTACTTC; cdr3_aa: CASSRLAGIQETQYF
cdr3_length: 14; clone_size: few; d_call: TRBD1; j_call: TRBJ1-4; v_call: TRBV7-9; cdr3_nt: TGTGCCAGCAGCGACGACAGGGTTGATGAAAAACTGTTTTTT; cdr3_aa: CASSDDRVDEKLFF
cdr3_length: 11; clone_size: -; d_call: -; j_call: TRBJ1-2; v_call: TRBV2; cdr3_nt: TGTGCCAGCAGGATTATCCAGTTTGGTACCTTC; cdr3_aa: CASRIIQFGTF
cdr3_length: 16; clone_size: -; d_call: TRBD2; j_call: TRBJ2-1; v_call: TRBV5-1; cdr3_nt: TGCGCCAGCAGCCCTGGCCCTAGCGGGAGTTCTAATGAGCAGTTCTTC; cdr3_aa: CASSPGPSGSSNEQFF
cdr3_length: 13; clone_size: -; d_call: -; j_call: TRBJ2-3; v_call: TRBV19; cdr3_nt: TGTGCCACGGGGACACAGGGCACAGATACGCAGTATTTT; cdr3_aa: CATGTQGTDTQYF
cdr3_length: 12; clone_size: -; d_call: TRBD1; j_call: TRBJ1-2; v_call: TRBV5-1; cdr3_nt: TGCGCCAGCAGCGGGGGACAGGATGGCTACACCTTC; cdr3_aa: CASSGGQDGYTF
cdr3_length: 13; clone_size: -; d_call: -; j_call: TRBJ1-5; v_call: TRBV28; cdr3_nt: TGTGCCAGCAGTTTATTGGGACTAGGGGCCCAACATTTT; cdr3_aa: CASSLLGLGAQHF
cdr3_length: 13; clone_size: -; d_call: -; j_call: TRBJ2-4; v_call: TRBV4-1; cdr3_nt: TGCGCCAGCAGCCAAGAGGGCTCGGGAATTCAGTACTTC; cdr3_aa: CASSQEGSGIQYF
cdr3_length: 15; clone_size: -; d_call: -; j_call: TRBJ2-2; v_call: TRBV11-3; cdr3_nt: TGTGCCAGCAGCTTAGAGGGGGCCTACACCGGGGAGCTGTTTTTT; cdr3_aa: CASSLEGAYTGELFF
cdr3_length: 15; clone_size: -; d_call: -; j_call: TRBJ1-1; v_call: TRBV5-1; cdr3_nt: TGCGCCAGCAGCTTCCAGGGCAGGGAAAACACTGAAGCTTTCTTT; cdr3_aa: CASSFQGRENTEAFF
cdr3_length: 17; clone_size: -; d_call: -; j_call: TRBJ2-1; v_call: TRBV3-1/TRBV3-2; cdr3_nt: TGTGCCAGCAGCCAAGATGGCAGACTAAGCTCCTACAGTGAGCAGTTCTTC; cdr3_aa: CASSQDGRLSSYSEQFF
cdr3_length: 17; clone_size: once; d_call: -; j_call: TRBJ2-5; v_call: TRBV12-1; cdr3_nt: TGTGCCAGCAGCTCCCGGTCGGCGGGGGGACTCCAAGAGACCCAGTACTTC; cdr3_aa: CASSSRSAGGLQETQYF
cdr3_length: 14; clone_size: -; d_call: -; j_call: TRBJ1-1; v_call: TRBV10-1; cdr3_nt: TGCGCCAGCAGCCCGACAGGATCGAACACTGAAGCTTTCTTT; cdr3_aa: CASSPTGSNTEAFF
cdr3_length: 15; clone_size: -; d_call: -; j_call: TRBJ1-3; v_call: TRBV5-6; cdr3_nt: TGTGCCAGCAGCTTGGCGGCGGGTTCTGGAAACACCATATATTTT; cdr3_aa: CASSLAAGSGNTIYF
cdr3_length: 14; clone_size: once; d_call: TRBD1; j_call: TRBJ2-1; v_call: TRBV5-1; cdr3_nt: TGCGCCAGCAGCCCGGGACAGGCCTACAATGAGCAGTTCTTC; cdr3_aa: CASSPGQAYNEQFF
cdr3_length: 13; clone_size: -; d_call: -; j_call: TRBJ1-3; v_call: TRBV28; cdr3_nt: TGTGCCAGCATAGGGACATCTGGAAACACCATATATTTT; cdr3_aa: CASIGTSGNTIYF
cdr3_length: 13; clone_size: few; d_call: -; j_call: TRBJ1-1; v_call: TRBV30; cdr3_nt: TGTGCCTGGAAGTCGAGGGCGGACACTGAAGCTTTCTTT; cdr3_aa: CAWKSRADTEAFF
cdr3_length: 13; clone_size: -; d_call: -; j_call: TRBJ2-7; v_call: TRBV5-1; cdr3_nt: TGCGCCAGCAGTATGTCGGAGTTGCGCGAGCAGTACTTC; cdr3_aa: CASSMSELREQYF
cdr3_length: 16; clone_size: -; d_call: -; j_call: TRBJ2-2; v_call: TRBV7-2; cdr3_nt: TGTGCCAGCAGCTTAGCGGGGGGGCAGGACACCGGGGAGCTGTTTTTT; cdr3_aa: CASSLAGGQDTGELFF
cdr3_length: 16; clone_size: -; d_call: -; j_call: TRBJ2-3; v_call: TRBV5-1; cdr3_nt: TGCGCCAGCAGCTTGCATCCCGGGTCTAGCACAGATACGCAGTATTTT; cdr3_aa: CASSLHPGSSTDTQYF
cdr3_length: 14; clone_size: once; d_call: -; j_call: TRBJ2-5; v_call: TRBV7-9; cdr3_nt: TGTGCCAGCAGCTTTGGGGGCAGGAGGGAGACCCAGTACTTC; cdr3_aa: CASSFGGRRETQYF
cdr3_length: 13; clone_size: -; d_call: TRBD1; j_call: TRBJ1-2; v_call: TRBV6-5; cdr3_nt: TGTGCCAGCAGTAAGACAGGGTCCTATGGCTACACCTTC; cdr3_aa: CASSKTGSYGYTF
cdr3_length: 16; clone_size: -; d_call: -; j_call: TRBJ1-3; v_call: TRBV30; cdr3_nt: TGTGCCTGGAGTCCACGGACAGACCTCTCTGGAAACACCATATATTTT; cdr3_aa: CAWSPRTDLSGNTIYF
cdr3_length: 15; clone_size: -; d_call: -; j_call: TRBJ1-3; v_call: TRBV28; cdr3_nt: TGTGCCAGCAGTCCTACGCGTTGGTCTGGAAACACCATATATTTT; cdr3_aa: CASSPTRWSGNTIYF
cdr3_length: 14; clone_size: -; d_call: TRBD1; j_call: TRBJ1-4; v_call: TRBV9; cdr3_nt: TGTGCCAGCAGCGTCGGACAGGGTCGGGAAAAACTGTTTTTT; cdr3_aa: CASSVGQGREKLFF
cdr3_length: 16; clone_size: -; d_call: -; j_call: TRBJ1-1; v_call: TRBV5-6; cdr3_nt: TGTGCCAGCAGCTCTGGACAGTCAGCCTTGAACACTGAAGCTTTCTTT; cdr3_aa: CASSSGQSALNTEAFF
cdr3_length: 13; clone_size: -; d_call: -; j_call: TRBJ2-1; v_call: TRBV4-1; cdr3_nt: TGCGCCAGCAGCCAAAACTTTCGAAATGAGCAGTTCTTC; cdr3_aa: CASSQNFRNEQFF
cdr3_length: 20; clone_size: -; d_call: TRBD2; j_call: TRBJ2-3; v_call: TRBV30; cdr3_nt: TGTGCCTGGAGGCCTCTAGCGGGGGGCCGAATATTGACCCCGCCAGATACGCAGTATTTT; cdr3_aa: CAWRPLAGGRILTPPDTQYF
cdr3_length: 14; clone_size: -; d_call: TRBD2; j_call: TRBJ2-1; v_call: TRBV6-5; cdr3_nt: TGTGCCAGCGGGTTTGGGGGGGACTACAATGAGCAGTTCTTC; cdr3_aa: CASGFGGDYNEQFF
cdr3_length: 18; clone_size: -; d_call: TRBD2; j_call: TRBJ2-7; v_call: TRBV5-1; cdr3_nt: TGCGCCAGCAGCTTGCGGACTAGTGGAACAATGCAGTCCTACGAGCAGTACTTC; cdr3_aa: CASSLRTSGTMQSYEQYF
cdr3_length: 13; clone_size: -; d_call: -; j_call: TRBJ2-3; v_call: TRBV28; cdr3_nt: TGTGCCAGCAGCCCCGACAGGTCAGATACGCAGTATTTT; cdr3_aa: CASSPDRSDTQYF
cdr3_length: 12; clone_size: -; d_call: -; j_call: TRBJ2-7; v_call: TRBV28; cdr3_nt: TGTGCCAGCAGTTTGACAGCCTACGAGCAGTACTTC; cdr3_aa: CASSLTAYEQYF
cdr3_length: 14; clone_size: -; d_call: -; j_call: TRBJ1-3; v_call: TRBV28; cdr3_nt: TGTGCCAGCGGTGGGGGGAGCTCTGGAAACACCATATATTTT; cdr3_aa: CASGGGSSGNTIYF
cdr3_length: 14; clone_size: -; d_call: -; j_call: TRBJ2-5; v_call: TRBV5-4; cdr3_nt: TGTGCCAGCAGCTTAGGCCAGGGTGGAGAGACCCAGTACTTC; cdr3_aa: CASSLGQGGETQYF
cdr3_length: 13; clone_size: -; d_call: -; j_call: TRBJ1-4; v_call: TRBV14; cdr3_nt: TGTGCCAGCAGCCCGGCAGCGGATGAAAAACTGTTTTTT; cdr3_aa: CASSPAADEKLFF
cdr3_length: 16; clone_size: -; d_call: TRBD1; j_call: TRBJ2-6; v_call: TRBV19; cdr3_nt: TGTGCCGGGGGACAGGGGAGTATTTCTGGGGCCAACGTCCTGACTTTC; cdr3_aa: CAGGQGSISGANVLTF
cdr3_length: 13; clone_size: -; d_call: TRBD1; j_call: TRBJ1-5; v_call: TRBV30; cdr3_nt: TGTGCCTTTGACAGGGGGTGGGGGAAGCCCCAGCATTTT; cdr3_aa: CAFDRGWGKPQHF
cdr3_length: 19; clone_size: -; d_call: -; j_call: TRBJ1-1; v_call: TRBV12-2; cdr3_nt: TGTGCAAGTCGCTTCTTCCCCCGCGGGATGGACAGGGGGCTTACTGAAGCTTTCTTT; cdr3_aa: CASRFFPRGMDRGLTEAFF
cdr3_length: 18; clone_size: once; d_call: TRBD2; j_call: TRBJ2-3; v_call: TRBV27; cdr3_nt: TGTGCCAGCAGTTTAAGCGGACTAGCGGGGGCTCCGGTTGATACGCAGTATTTT; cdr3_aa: CASSLSGLAGAPVDTQYF
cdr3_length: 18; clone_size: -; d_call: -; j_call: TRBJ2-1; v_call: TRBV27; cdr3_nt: TGTGCCAGCAGGCCAGAACCGATGGGGAGTAAATCCTACAATGAGCAGTTCTTC; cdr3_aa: CASRPEPMGSKSYNEQFF
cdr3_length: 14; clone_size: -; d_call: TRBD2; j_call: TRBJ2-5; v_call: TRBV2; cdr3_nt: TGTGCCAGCCGCGGACTAGCGGGTCAAGAGACCCAGTACTTC; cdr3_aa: CASRGLAGQETQYF